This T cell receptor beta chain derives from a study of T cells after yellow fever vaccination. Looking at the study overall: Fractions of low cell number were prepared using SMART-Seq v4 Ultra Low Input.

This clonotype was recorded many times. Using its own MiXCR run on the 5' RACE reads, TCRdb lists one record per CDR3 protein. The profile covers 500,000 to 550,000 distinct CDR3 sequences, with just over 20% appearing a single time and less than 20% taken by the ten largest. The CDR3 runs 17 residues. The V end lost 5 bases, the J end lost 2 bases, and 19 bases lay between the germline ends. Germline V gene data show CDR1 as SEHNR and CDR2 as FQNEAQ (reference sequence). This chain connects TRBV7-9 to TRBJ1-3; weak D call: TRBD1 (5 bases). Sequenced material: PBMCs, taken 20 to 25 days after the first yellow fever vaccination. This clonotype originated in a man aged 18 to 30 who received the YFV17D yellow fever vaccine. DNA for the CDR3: TGTGCCAGCAGCCGCGGTCTTGGGGCCAGCACTGGAAACACCATATATTTT. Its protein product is CASSRGLGASTGNTIYF.